Listed below are T cell receptor beta chains from one sample, sequenced in a study of Ad26.COV2.S vaccination and SARS-CoV-2 variants. Method: immunoSEQ multiplex PCR; TCRdb's copy keeps in-frame clones and lacks some. Among 300,000 to 400,000 clones listed, about nine tenths were seen once. This specimen was peripheral blood, taken in a trial of Ad26.COV2.S vaccine versus placebo. These receptors originate from a person between 18 and 59 years old who received the Ad26.COV2.S COVID-19 vaccine or a placebo. The CDR3 runs from the conserved cysteine through the conserved F or W. D genes are given only for firm matches. The listing skips clone size in some rows; elsewhere it reads once, few, many or a size class.

once	-	14	TRBJ2-3	TRBV19	CASCGHSSTDTQYF	TGTGCCAGCTGCGGACACTCTAGCACAGATACGCAGTATTTT
-	-	12	TRBJ2-1	TRBV3-1/TRBV3-2	CASSQWDNEQFF	TGTGCCAGCAGCCAATGGGACAATGAGCAGTTCTTC
-	TRBD2	16	TRBJ2-1	TRBV4-1	CASSQGVAGGYNEQFF	TGCGCCAGCAGCCAAGGAGTAGCGGGGGGTTACAATGAGCAGTTCTTC
-	-	14	TRBJ2-4	TRBV2	CASSELSGVSIQYF	TGTGCCAGCAGTGAATTATCGGGGGTGAGCATTCAGTACTTC
-	-	12	TRBJ1-1	TRBV19	CASVRGVTEAFF	TGTGCCAGTGTCCGCGGGGTCACTGAAGCTTTCTTT
-	-	14	TRBJ1-1	TRBV27	CASWSPFRDTEAFF	TGTGCCAGCTGGAGCCCCTTCAGGGACACTGAAGCTTTCTTT
-	-	17	TRBJ1-6	TRBV4-3	CASSPQGWVSYNSPLHF	TGCGCCAGCAGCCCCCAGGGGTGGGTATCCTATAATTCACCCCTCCACTTT
-	-	14	TRBJ2-3	TRBV7-9	CASGYSTSTDTQYF	TGTGCCAGCGGGTACAGTACTAGCACAGATACGCAGTATTTT
-	-	13	TRBJ1-1	TRBV27	CASHSPGNTEAFF	TGTGCCAGCCACTCTCCCGGGAACACTGAAGCTTTCTTT
-	-	14	TRBJ2-3	TRBV7-2	CASKKRTYLDTQYF	TGTGCCAGCAAGAAAAGGACTTACTTGGATACGCAGTATTTT
-	-	15	TRBJ1-5	TRBV27	CASSLWAGGNQPQHF	TGTGCCAGCAGTTTATGGGCAGGGGGCAATCAGCCCCAGCATTTT
-	-	14	TRBJ2-1	TRBV29-1	CSVEPREGYNEQFF	TGCAGCGTTGAGCCCAGGGAAGGATACAATGAGCAGTTCTTC
-	-	14	TRBJ1-2	TRBV7-2	CATRRGEWRGGYTF	TGTGCCACTCGTAGAGGGGAGTGGCGGGGTGGCTACACCTTC
-	-	13	TRBJ2-1	TRBV6-5	CASSQGIVLEQFF	TGTGCCAGCAGTCAGGGGATAGTACTTGAGCAGTTCTTC
-	-	14	TRBJ2-3	TRBV28	CASSPDSDTDTQYF	TGTGCCAGCAGTCCGGACTCCGACACAGATACGCAGTATTTT
-	TRBD1	15	TRBJ1-1	TRBV5-1	CASSLGTGLKTEAFF	TGCGCCAGCAGCTTGGGGACAGGGCTTAAGACTGAAGCTTTCTTT
once	-	16	TRBJ2-3	TRBV6-1	CASSEIAMERSDTQYF	TGTGCCAGCAGTGAGATTGCGATGGAGCGGTCAGATACGCAGTATTTT
-	TRBD1	16	TRBJ1-1	TRBV5-4	CASSLDLDRANTEAFF	TGTGCCAGCAGCTTGGATCTGGACAGGGCGAACACTGAAGCTTTCTTT
-	TRBD1	13	TRBJ1-2	TRBV5-4	CASSVDREDGYTF	TGTGCCAGCAGCGTTGACAGGGAGGATGGCTACACCTTC
once	-	13	TRBJ1-1	TRBV15	CATMDPGKTEAFF	TGTGCCACCATGGACCCCGGGAAGACTGAAGCTTTCTTT